The 25 T cell receptor beta chains given below trace back to one sample, sequenced in a study of T-cell reconstitution after alpha-beta-depleted transplantation in children. Unique molecular identifiers were used in preparing the TCRbeta library. Via MiXCR, TCRdb re-called the PCR reads, giving one row per CDR3 protein. The sample has 220,000 or so distinct CDR3 sequences; less than 9% are singletons. The sequencing here drew on PBMCs, mostly from graft donor cells, taken 180 days after TCRalphabeta/CD19-depleted stem cell transplant. The receptors originated from a male patient under 18 who had a stem cell transplant for acute lymphoblastic leukemia, so the T cells may come from the graft donor.

This clonotype was picked up many times. CDR3 in DNA: TGTGCCAGCAGTCGTAGACAGGGATCAACTCAGCCCCAGCATTTT. Translation: CASSRRQGSTQPQHF. The rearrangement joins TRBV28 to TRBJ1-5, with TRBD1 matching 7 bases. CDR3 size: 15 residues. J lost 6 bases, V lost 5 bases, and 10 bases had no gene match. Germline-derived CDR1 and CDR2 are MDHEN and SYDVKM.

This clonotype was recorded at least ten times. This chain links TRBV7-8 with TRBJ1-4, with a tentative D call TRBD1 (5 bases). CDR1 and CDR2 (germline): SGHVS, FQNEAQ. This CDR3 is 16 amino acids long. Trimming stripped 5 bases from V and 0 bases from J, with 13 bases between. The CDR3 nucleotides are TGTGCCAGCAGCCCCTGGACAACATCAACTAATGAAAAACTGTTTTTT. This gives the protein CASSPWTTSTNEKLFF.

This clonotype was counted at least ten times. V is TRBV5-1 and J is TRBJ2-1, with 10 bases aligning to TRBD2. J was trimmed by 7 bases and V by 4 bases; bases with no gene match: 8. This CDR3 spans 15 amino acids. Germline V lookup: CDR1 SGHRS, CDR2 YFSETQ. The CDR3 sequence: CASSRSSGSWNEQFF. In nucleotides, the CDR3 is TGCGCCAGCAGCAGATCTAGCGGGAGTTGGAATGAGCAGTTCTTC.

This clonotype has a count of ten or more. The rearrangement uses TRBV12-3 or TRBV12-4 and TRBJ2-3; D unresolved. CDR3 length: 11 amino acids. The V end lost 6 bases, the J end lost 0 bases, and 1 base lay between the germline ends. The CDR3 sequence: CASRSTDTQYF. The CDR3 DNA sequence: TGTGCCAGCAGAAGCACAGATACGCAGTATTTT.

This clonotype was detected many times. V and J are TRBV9 and TRBJ2-7, with TRBD1 as a possible D gene (6 bases). The CDR3 is 15 amino acids. Per the germline V gene, CDR1 is SGDLS and CDR2 is YYNGEE. Trimming pared 4 bases from V and 3 bases from J, leaving 17 bases between. In nucleotides, the CDR3 is TGTGCCAGCAGCCCTGCCCCGGGACAATACTACGAGCAGTACTTC. Translated, it gives CASSPAPGQYYEQYF.

This clonotype was found many times. The chain carries TRBV12-3 or TRBV12-4 and TRBJ1-5, with a tentative D call TRBD1 (6 bases). Trimming shortened V by 4 bases and J by 5 bases, and 15 bases separated the two germline ends. The CDR3 extends over 15 amino acids. Here the CDR3 reads CASSSRGATYQPQHF. CDR3 nucleotide sequence: TGTGCCAGCAGTTCTAGGGGGGCTACTTATCAGCCCCAGCATTTT.

This clonotype was detected a few times. This chain uses TRBV4-3 with TRBJ2-3, with D perhaps being TRBD1 or TRBD2 (6 bases each). The V and J ends lost 0 bases and 2 bases respectively, with 15 bases between them. Germline values: CDR1 LGHNA, CDR2 YSLEER. The CDR3 is 17 amino acids. CDR3 nucleotide sequence: TGCGCCAGCAGCCAAGATGGGACGGGGGCGTACACAGATACGCAGTATTTT. Residues: CASSQDGTGAYTDTQYF.

This clonotype was seen ten or more times. V and J are TRBV7-6 and TRBJ1-1; a possible D gene is TRBD1 (6 bases). Trimming pared 1 base from V and 1 base from J, leaving 10 bases between. This CDR3 has 15 amino acids. The germline CDR1 and CDR2 sequences are SGHVS and FNYEAQ. Here the CDR3 DNA reads TGTGCCAGCAGCTTAGTAAGGGGACAGAACACTGAAGCTTTCTTT. This encodes CASSLVRGQNTEAFF.

This clonotype has a handful of counts. The rearrangement uses TRBV12-3 or TRBV12-4 and TRBJ1-2, with unresolved D. The CDR3 extends over 18 amino acids. The chain's CDR3 is CTISFDNSGRPKLYGYTF. The DNA for the CDR3 is TGTACCATCAGTTTCGATAACAGCGGAAGACCAAAACTTTATGGCTACACCTTC.

This clonotype was recorded many times. J is TRBJ2-3 and V is TRBV4-3, with D maybe TRBD1 (5 bases). Germline V CDR1 and CDR2: LGHNA, YSLEER. Trimming took off 4 bases at V and 1 base at J, with 18 bases between the two ends. This CDR3 is built from 17 residues. CDR3 DNA: TGCGCCAGCAGCCCTCGCCGGCAGGGTGGGGGCACAGATACGCAGTATTTT. Translation gives CASSPRRQGGGTDTQYF.

V gene TRBV12-2 combines with J gene TRBJ2-7. TRBV12-2 is a pseudogene. The CDR3 is made up of 14 amino acids. The CDR3 nucleotides are TGTGCAAGTCGCTTGGGTCGGGCCTCCTACGAGCAGTACTTC. Its translation: CASRLGRASYEQYF.

In nucleotides, the CDR3 is TGCAGTGCTAAGGCGGGGACTAGCGTCTACGAGCAGTACTTC. Amino acid sequence: CSAKAGTSVYEQYF. This chain uses TRBV20-1 with TRBJ2-7; 10 nucleotides line up with TRBD2. Germline V CDR1 and CDR2: DFQATT, SNEGSKA (reference sequence). This CDR3 spans 14 amino acids. The V segment lost 4 bases and the J segment 3 bases; nucleotides outside the gene matches: 6.

This clonotype showed up many times. The chain uses TRBV7-9 and TRBJ2-7, with D possibly being TRBD1 (5 bases). From germline, CDR1 is SEHNR and CDR2 FQNEAQ (reference sequence). The CDR3 is 12 amino acids. V gave up 10 bases and J gave up 4 bases, with 14 bases separating them. CDR3 sequence (DNA): TGTGCCACTCCCAGGGATAGGTACGAGCAGTACTTC. It encodes CATPRDRYEQYF. Full variable domain (rest looked up from reference TRBV7-9 and TRBJ2-7): DTGVSQNPRHKITKRGQNVTFRCDPISEHNRLYWYRQTLGQGPEFLTYFQNEAQLEKSRLLSDRFSAERPKGSFSTLEIQRTEQGDSAMYLCATPRDRYEQYFGPGTRLTVT.

This clonotype occurred many times. One end of the junction varies from germline; a read error may be responsible. The gene calls are TRBV6-2 or TRBV6-3 and TRBJ1-1, with D unclear. The CDR3 extends over 13 amino acids. CDR1 and CDR2 from the germline V gene are MNHEY and SVGEGT. CDR3 loop: CASRFGLNTEAFF. CDR3 in DNA: TGTGCCAGCAGATTCGGGCTTAACACTGAAGCTTTTTTT.

With respect to this clonotype: Just one base apart from a much larger clone, this may be a read error. The V gene is TRBV6-2 or TRBV6-3, the J gene TRBJ1-5; no firm D call. This CDR3 spans 13 amino acids. CDR1 is MNHEY, CDR2 SVGEGT, per germline. V was cut by 8 bases and J by 3 bases, with 11 bases left in between. This CDR3 reads CASGERINQPQHF. CDR3 bases: TGTGCCAGCGGAGAGCGAATCAATCAGCCCCAGCATTTT.

The chain recombines TRBV9 with TRBJ1-5; D not certain. Trimming cost V 1 base and J 5 bases, with 10 bases left between them. This CDR3 contains 14 residues. CDR1 and CDR2 (germline): SGDLS, YYNGEE. The CDR3 sequence is CASSVWGGDQPQHF. CDR3 nucleotide sequence: TGTGCCAGCAGCGTATGGGGTGGGGATCAGCCCCAGCATTTT.

This clonotype was seen at least ten times. The chain has TRBV7-3 and TRBJ1-1; D is unresolved. The CDR3 runs to 14 residues. Germline V CDR1 and CDR2: SGHTA, FQGTGA. The germline V and J ends were trimmed by 2 bases and 0 bases, with 7 bases remaining between them. CDR3 loop: CASSLQQMNTEAFF. CDR3 in DNA: TGTGCCAGCAGCTTACAACAGATGAACACTGAAGCTTTCTTT.

This clonotype was seen ten or more times. V gene TRBV20-1 combines with J gene TRBJ1-1, with TRBD1 matching over 8 bases. Germline CDR1 reads DFQATT; CDR2 reads SNEGSKA (reference sequence). CDR3 length: 15 residues. With 3 bases clipped from V and 3 bases from J, the junction kept 9 bases outside the gene matches. The CDR3 region is CSASLIGQGHTEAFF. The CDR3 region has the DNA TGCAGTGCTAGCCTTATCGGACAGGGACACACTGAAGCTTTCTTT.

This clonotype was detected a few times. J is TRBJ2-7 and V is TRBV6-2 or TRBV6-3; D unresolved. Germline V CDR1 and CDR2: MNHEY, SVGEGT. The germline V and J ends were trimmed by 8 bases and 2 bases, with 16 bases remaining between them. This CDR3 is built from 14 residues. The CDR3 reads CASCAVGDPYEQYF. The CDR3, as DNA: TGTGCCAGCTGCGCGGTGGGCGACCCCTACGAGCAGTACTTC.

This clonotype occurred many times. The chain recombines TRBV6-5 with TRBJ2-1, with 11 bases lining up with TRBD2. Losses at the gene ends were 0 bases for V and 1 base for J; bases not matched to a gene: 8. Germline V gene data show CDR1 as MNHEY and CDR2 as SVGAGI. CDR3 length equals 19 residues. In DNA, the CDR3 is TGTGCCAGCAGTTACTCGGGGCTAGCGGGAGGAAATTCCTACAATGAGCAGTTCTTC. Encoded protein: CASSYSGLAGGNSYNEQFF.

This clonotype was seen a few times. This chain joins TRBV20-1 and TRBJ2-5, with D uncertain. The ends were cut back, 0 bases at V and 0 bases at J, with 14 bases in the middle. Germline loops: CDR1 DFQATT, CDR2 SNEGSKA (reference sequence). The CDR3 spans 16 residues. The CDR3 spells CSARDPATSYQETQYF. CDR3 DNA sequence: TGCAGTGCTAGAGATCCAGCTACCTCGTACCAAGAGACCCAGTACTTC.

The sample holds a few counts of this clonotype. The chain couples TRBV28 to TRBJ1-2; possibly TRBD1 for D (5 bases). Trimming pared 6 bases from V and 4 bases from J, leaving 15 bases between. Germline V gene data show CDR1 as MDHEN and CDR2 as SYDVKM. This CDR3 is built from 14 residues. The CDR3: CASRSLGHGYGYTF. CDR3 bases: TGTGCCAGCAGATCCCTAGGACACGGCTATGGCTACACCTTC.

This clonotype was seen a handful of times. The chain employs TRBV23-1 and TRBJ2-5; D gene unclear. TRBV23-1 is noted as an ORF with a role that remains uncertain. This CDR3 contains 19 residues. Trimming cost V 2 bases and J 0 bases, with 22 bases left between them. The CDR3 DNA is TGCGCCAGCAGTCAAGGGATCCCGTCCGGACGAGGTTACCAAGAGACCCAGTACTTC. Residues: CASSQGIPSGRGYQETQYF.

This clonotype appeared many times. The chain combines TRBV5-1 with TRBJ1-6; 7 nucleotides align to TRBD1. Germline-derived CDR1 and CDR2 are SGHRS and YFSETQ. The CDR3 contains 17 residues. V was pared by 4 bases and J by 5 bases, with 12 bases of the junction left unmatched. DNA of the CDR3: TGCGCCAGCAGCGCGGACAGGTCGTGGGTTCATAATTCACCCCTCCACTTT. Translated, it gives CASSADRSWVHNSPLHF.

This clonotype was recorded many times. The chain links TRBV9 to TRBJ2-2; D is perhaps TRBD1 (5 bases). The CDR3 covers 14 residues. The V end lost 4 bases, the J end lost 2 bases, and 9 bases lay between the germline ends. Germline V gene data show CDR1 as SGDLS and CDR2 as YYNGEE. The CDR3 DNA reads as TGTGCCAGCAGCCGAACAGGCAACACCGGGGAGCTGTTTTTT. This codes for CASSRTGNTGELFF.